This T cell receptor (beta chain) was captured in a study of blood T cell repertoires in COVID-19. Study-wide background: Samples came from the United States, Italy and Spain, spanning acute and convalescent COVID-19. T cells, B-cell-depleted T cells, or PBMCs supplied cDNA or gDNA.

In the authors' workflow: Amplification with reference gene primers provided the estimates of nucleated cell counts. Clones were sequenced by immunoSEQ multiplex PCR, and TCRdb holds only the in-frame ones, with some missing. The D gene and trimming were derived from the DNA, and the V and J assignments and clone size from that table. The table includes approximately 330,000 clones, approximately 88% detected once. Germline lookup yields CDR1 SEHNR and CDR2 FQNEAQ (reference sequence). This CDR3 has 11 amino acids. Trimming left V 5 bases short and J 7 bases short, with 9 bases between. Sequenced sample: peripheral blood. This chain joins TRBV7-9 and TRBJ2-7; D is uncertain. The TCR sequence derives from a woman between 50 and 59 years old with active or convalescent COVID-19. For the CDR3, the DNA is TGTGCCAGCAGCAGGAAGGAGGAGCAGTACTTC. Translation: CASSRKEEQYF.